Reported below is one T cell receptor beta chain. The data originate from a study of hypomethylating agent response in myelodysplastic syndrome. Sequenced by immunoSEQ multiplex PCR; TCRdb stores in-frame clones only, minus some. The sample has about 4,500 clones, roughly 77% seen once. V shed 6 bases and J 3 bases; nucleotides not matched to a gene: 4. The CDR3 consists of 13 residues. CDR1 is SGHTA and CDR2 is FQGNSA in the germline V gene. The chain links TRBV7-2 to TRBJ2-5, with TRBD2 identical over 7 bases. The TCR sequence derives from a human donor with myelodysplastic syndrome. The specimen was bone marrow, collected before or after starting hypomethylating agent treatment for myelodysplastic syndrome (not recorded which). The DNA of the CDR3 is TGTGCCAGCAGTCGCCGGGGGGAAGAGACCCAGTACTTC. Its protein product is CASSRRGEETQYF.